The table lists the clone carrying this TCR beta chain with many counts. This library used approximately 370 ng RNA and molecular barcoded adaptors spanning alpha/delta and beta/gamma chains. TCRdb reanalysed the reads using MiXCR and keeps one entry per CDR3 protein. Seen here are about 130,000 distinct CDR3 sequences, under 15% observed once, and the top ten hold about 10%. These data come from a study of read filtering for tumor transcriptome and immune sequencing. From germline, CDR1 is MNHEY and CDR2 SVGAGI. The CDR3 spans 16 residues. V gave up 5 bases and J gave up 0 bases; unmatched junction bases: 6.

V and J are TRBV6-5 and TRBJ1-4; 7 nucleotides line up with TRBD1. The TCR originated in a donor aged 40 or older with multiple myeloma. Sequencing input: a population of CD138-negative cells sorted from bone marrow. The DNA for the CDR3 is TGTGCCAGCAGTACCCGACAGGGTGCAACTAATGAAAAACTGTTTTTT. It specifies CASSTRQGATNEKLFF.